The sequence of this TCR beta chain was determined in a study of shared clonotypes between healthy human individuals. Study results and limitations: Relative to clonotypes present in all four donors, those not shared had lower generation probabilities.

Regarding this clone: The target antigen is unknown.

V was clipped by 2 bases and J by 7 bases, with 12 bases between them. The CDR3 spans 14 residues. Germline V gene data show CDR1 as SGDLS and CDR2 as YYNGEE. CD8 cells regarded as naive lacked CD45RO, were positively chosen for CCR7, and omitted terminally differentiated effector memory CD45RA+ cells. Profiling relied on immunoSEQ multiplex PCR, and the TCRdb table lists in-frame clones only, not all of them. In the table there are roughly 1,800,000 clones, roughly 94% of which are singletons. The sample taken for sequencing was naive CD8+ T cells sorted from blood. The source is a young man in good health. The rearrangement uses TRBV9 and TRBJ2-2; D perhaps matches TRBD1 (6 bases). For the CDR3, the DNA is TGTGCCAGCAGCGTTCCAGGGGCGGGCGGGGAGCTGTTTTTT. It encodes CASSVPGAGGELFF. Full variable domain (remainder filled in from reference TRBV9 and TRBJ2-2): DSGVTQTPKHLITATGQRVTLRCSPRSGDLSVYWYQQSLDQGLQFLIQYYNGEERAKGNILERFSAQQFPDLHSELNLSSLELGDSALYFCASSVPGAGGELFFGEGSRLTVL.